A single sample gave rise to the 22 T cell receptor beta chains below, sequenced in a study of naive and memory T cell subsets. Both TRBC1 and TRBC2 were covered by a beta constant-region primer of two equimolar oligonucleotides. MiXCR, run by TCRdb on the UMI-ligation and nested PCR reads, gives a single entry per CDR3 protein. The sample holds under 150,000 distinct CDR3 sequences, approximately 15% seen once. Sequencing was done on a sample of naive CD4+ T cells from blood. These receptor sequences come from a human donor in good health.

This clonotype occurred a few times. This chain connects TRBV5-1 to TRBJ2-2, with 7 bases that match TRBD2. CDR1 is SGHRS and CDR2 is YFSETQ in the germline V gene. Trimming removed 2 bases from V and 1 base from J; junction bases left unmatched: 2. The CDR3 totals 15 residues. DNA for the CDR3: TGCGCCAGCAGCTTCGGACTAGAGAACACCGGGGAGCTGTTTTTT. Encoded protein: CASSFGLENTGELFF.

This clonotype has more than one count but fewer than ten. The V call is TRBV20-1, the J call TRBJ2-3, with D maybe TRBD2 (6 bases). CDR1 and CDR2 (germline): DFQATT, SNEGSKA (reference sequence). The CDR3 extends over 11 amino acids. The ends were cut back, 6 bases at V and 5 bases at J, with 9 bases in the middle. The CDR3 nucleotides are TGCAGTGCGTCGCGGGGAGATACGCAGTATTTT. This translates into CSASRGDTQYF.

The chain has TRBV11-3 and TRBJ2-5; perhaps TRBD1 as D (6 bases). Trimming stripped 4 bases from V and 1 base from J, with 13 bases between. The germline V gene has CDR1 SGHNT and CDR2 YENEEA. The CDR3 runs 15 residues. The CDR3: CASSSSGTFQETQYF. Written as DNA, the CDR3 is TGTGCCAGCAGCTCATCGGGGACATTCCAAGAGACCCAGTACTTC. The entire variable domain, with the rest obtained from reference TRBV11-3 and TRBJ2-5, is as follows: EAGVVQSPRYKIIEKKQPVAFWCNPISGHNTLYWYLQNLGQGPELLIRYENEEAVDDSQLPKDRFSAERLKGVDSTLKIQPAELGDSAVYLCASSSSGTFQETQYFGPGTRLLVL.

This clonotype showed up just a few times. The chain uses TRBV18 and TRBJ1-1; a possible D gene is TRBD1 (5 bases). V was pared by 4 bases and J by 4 bases, with 10 bases between. Germline CDR1 is KGHSH and CDR2 is LQKENI. The CDR3 extends over 13 amino acids. The DNA of the CDR3 is TGTGCCAGCTCACGGGACTTCTCCACTGAAGCTTTCTTT. This translates into CASSRDFSTEAFF.

J is TRBJ1-5 and V is TRBV28; maybe TRBD1 (5 bases). Per the germline V gene, CDR1 is MDHEN and CDR2 is SYDVKM. The V and J ends lost 1 base and 5 bases respectively, with 18 bases between them. This CDR3 is built from 17 residues. Here the CDR3 reads CASSLYGGPRGDQPQHF. CDR3 nucleotides: TGTGCCAGCAGTTTATATGGGGGTCCTCGAGGCGATCAGCCCCAGCATTTT.

The chain couples TRBV28 to TRBJ2-5, with 13 positions matching TRBD2. The V gene's germline CDR1 is MDHEN and CDR2 SYDVKM. J was trimmed by 4 bases and V by 5 bases; bases with no gene match: 16. The CDR3 consists of 19 residues. The CDR3 region is CASSKGLAGASVCPETQYF. CDR3 sequence (DNA): TGTGCCAGCAGTAAAGGACTAGCGGGAGCATCAGTCTGTCCAGAGACCCAGTACTTC.

J is TRBJ2-7 and V is TRBV19; 11 positions agree with TRBD2. Trimming removed 5 bases from V and 4 bases from J; junction bases left unmatched: 7. The CDR3 consists of 15 residues. Germline CDR1 reads LNHDA; CDR2 reads SQIVND (reference sequence). The CDR3 here is CASSHGTSGQYEQYF. DNA of the CDR3: TGTGCCAGTAGTCACGGGACTAGCGGACAGTACGAGCAGTACTTC. The full variable domain, completed using reference TRBV19 and TRBJ2-7, is DGGITQSPKYLFRKEGQNVTLSCEQNLNHDAMYWYRQDPGQGLRLIYYSQIVNDFQKGDIAEGYSVSREKKESFPLTVTSAQKNPTAFYLCASSHGTSGQYEQYFGPGTRLTVT.

This clonotype showed up just a few times. Mismatch with germline at one junction end may stem from a read error. V is TRBV20-1 and J is TRBJ2-3, with 8 bases that match TRBD2. The CDR3 length is 16 residues. The germline V gene has CDR1 DFQATT and CDR2 SNEGSKA (reference sequence). Written as DNA, the CDR3 is TGCAGTGCTAGACCCGGGACTAGGGCAAGCACGGATACGCAGTATTTT. Residues: CSARPGTRASTDTQYF.

The chain is built from TRBV7-9 and TRBJ2-1, with D perhaps matching TRBD2 (5 bases). CDR3 length: 14 residues. CDR1 SEHNR and CDR2 FQNEAQ come from the germline V gene (reference sequence). Trimming took off 8 bases at V and 5 bases at J, with 16 bases between the two ends. CDR3 coding DNA: TGTGCCAGCTCCAGAAGCGGCGGGCACAATGAGCAGTTCTTC. It specifies CASSRSGGHNEQFF.

This clonotype was seen more than once but under ten times. CDR3 in amino acids: CASSFGQSLSNQPQHF. CDR3 DNA sequence: TGTGCCAGCAGCTTCGGACAGAGCCTTAGCAATCAGCCCCAGCATTTT. This sequence joins TRBV5-8 and TRBJ1-5; D might be TRBD1 (6 bases). Germline CDR1 and CDR2: SGHTS and YDEGEE. CDR3 size: 16 residues. The V end was cut by 2 bases, the J end by 0 bases, with 12 bases between.

This clonotype was counted a few times. The chain combines TRBV7-2 with TRBJ1-5, with D perhaps TRBD1 (5 bases). CDR3 length: 13 residues. V was clipped by 1 base and J by 7 bases, with 8 bases between them. Germline CDR1 is SGHTA and CDR2 is FQGNSA. CDR3 loop: CASSLDGAQPQHF. The CDR3 DNA reads as TGTGCCAGCAGCTTAGATGGGGCCCAGCCCCAGCATTTT.

V usage is TRBV29-1 and J usage is TRBJ2-1, with 9 bases that match TRBD2. After removal of 4 bases from V and 5 bases from J, the junction contained 3 bases not matched to a gene. This CDR3 has 13 amino acids. Germline V gene sequence: CDR1 SQVTM, CDR2 ANQGSEA. DNA of the CDR3: TGCAGCGTTGGACTAGCGGTAAACAATGAGCAGTTCTTC. Its translation is CSVGLAVNNEQFF.

The genes are TRBV5-1 and TRBJ1-5; tentative D call: TRBD1 (5 bases). Germline V lookup: CDR1 SGHRS, CDR2 YFSETQ. CDR3 length: 15 residues. Trimming stripped 0 bases from V and 7 bases from J, with 14 bases between. This CDR3 is CASSLAGRDGQPQHF. CDR3 nucleotides: TGCGCCAGCAGCTTGGCGGGCAGGGATGGACAGCCCCAGCATTTT. Full variable domain (rest looked up from reference TRBV5-1 and TRBJ1-5): KAGVTQTPRYLIKTRGQQVTLSCSPISGHRSVSWYQQTPGQGLQFLFEYFSETQRNKGNFPGRFSGRQFSNSRSEMNVSTLELGDSALYLCASSLAGRDGQPQHFGDGTRLSIL.

The chain couples TRBV7-9 to TRBJ1-2; D gene uncertain. The germline CDR1 and CDR2 sequences are SEHNR and FQNEAQ (reference sequence). There are 14 residues in the CDR3. V lost 4 bases and J 4 bases, leaving 13 bases between the germline ends. The CDR3 is CASSSNRDLYGYTF. The CDR3 bases are TGTGCCAGCAGCTCTAACAGAGACCTCTATGGCTACACCTTC.

This clonotype occurred a few times. The chain is built from TRBV4-1 and TRBJ1-4, with TRBD1 as a possible D gene (6 bases). V was clipped by 0 bases and J by 4 bases, with 15 bases between them. The CDR3 contains 17 residues. Germline V CDR1 and CDR2: MGHRA, YSYEKL. The DNA for the CDR3 is TGCGCCAGCAGCCAAGAGGACGGGGGCCGGGATAATGAAAAACTGTTTTTT. Protein: CASSQEDGGRDNEKLFF.

This clonotype showed up just a few times. J is TRBJ1-1 and V is TRBV12-3 or TRBV12-4; D is unresolved. Trimming removed 6 bases at V and 5 bases at J, with 10 bases between. The CDR3 contains 12 residues. CDR3 nucleotides: TGTGCCAGCAGCCGTCCCGAGACTGAAGCTTTCTTT. This gives the protein CASSRPETEAFF.

There are a few counts of this clonotype. The V call is TRBV20-1, the J call TRBJ1-1, with no clear D. The V gene lost 4 bases and the J gene lost 1 base, with 4 bases spanning the gap. The CDR3 is 11 amino acids. The germline V gene has CDR1 DFQATT and CDR2 SNEGSKA (reference sequence). CDR3: CSATRNTEAFF. DNA of the CDR3: TGCAGTGCTACGAGGAACACTGAAGCTTTCTTT.

The V gene is TRBV6-5, the J gene TRBJ2-6, with 9 nucleotides matching TRBD2. Per germline, CDR1 MNHEY and CDR2 SVGAGI. Trimming cost V 6 bases and J 2 bases; bases outside gene matches: 5. This CDR3 spans 16 amino acids. CDR3 nucleotide sequence: TGTGCCAGCAGAATAGGCGGGAGGGCTGGGGCCAACGTCCTGACTTTC. Amino acids: CASRIGGRAGANVLTF.

The chain is built from TRBV10-3 and TRBJ2-3; 8 bases align to TRBD2. J lost 1 base, V lost 6 bases, and 12 bases had no gene match. This CDR3 comprises 17 residues. Germline lookup yields CDR1 ENHRY and CDR2 SYGVKD. The CDR3 protein is CAIRENTGTRGTDTQYF. CDR3 DNA: TGTGCCATCAGGGAGAACACCGGGACTAGGGGCACAGATACGCAGTATTTT.

This clonotype was observed a few times. The genes are TRBV5-1 and TRBJ2-3; unclear D gene. V dropped 0 bases and J dropped 2 bases, with 4 bases sitting between them. The CDR3 covers 13 residues. Germline-derived CDR1 and CDR2 are SGHRS and YFSETQ. In DNA form, the CDR3 reads TGCGCCAGCAGCTTGGCCTTCACAGATACGCAGTATTTT. Protein product: CASSLAFTDTQYF. Full variable domain (outside the CDR3, taken from reference TRBV5-1 and TRBJ2-3): KAGVTQTPRYLIKTRGQQVTLSCSPISGHRSVSWYQQTPGQGLQFLFEYFSETQRNKGNFPGRFSGRQFSNSRSEMNVSTLELGDSALYLCASSLAFTDTQYFGPGTRLTVL.

The chain recombines TRBV5-1 with TRBJ1-1; the D gene is possibly TRBD1 (5 bases). The V gene lost 2 bases and the J gene lost 3 bases, with 14 bases spanning the gap. CDR1 and CDR2 (germline): SGHRS, YFSETQ. This CDR3 contains 15 residues. CDR3 region: CASSLTGTGYTEAFF. CDR3 nucleotides: TGCGCCAGCAGCTTAACAGGTACGGGCTACACTGAAGCTTTCTTT.

V and J are TRBV6-2 or TRBV6-3 and TRBJ2-1, with D unclear. The CDR3 consists of 16 residues. Germline-derived CDR1 and CDR2 are MNHEY and SVGEGT. The germline V and J ends were trimmed by 2 bases and 0 bases, with 11 bases remaining between them. The CDR3 bases are TGTGCCAGCAGTTACGGCACCCCGGGCTCCTACAATGAGCAGTTCTTC. Translated, it gives CASSYGTPGSYNEQFF.